These 24 T cell receptor beta chains were sequenced from one sample in a study of T cell responses to AZD1222 COVID-19 vaccine. Sequencing was performed with immunoSEQ multiplex PCR; in TCRdb, only in-frame clones are kept and a portion is missing. The table records tens of thousands of clones, 84% of them present only once. The source material was peripheral blood, sampled on day 0 of AZD1222 vaccination. The receptors were gathered from an adult in good health.

J is TRBJ2-1 and V is TRBV3-1 (or the pseudogene TRBV3-2), with 7 bases lining up with TRBD1. CDR1 and CDR2 (germline): LGHDT, YNNKEL (reference sequence). Losses at the gene ends were 0 bases for V and 7 bases for J; bases not matched to a gene: 6. CDR3 length: 15 amino acids. The CDR3 spells CASSQDSDRVNEQFF. In nucleotides, the CDR3 is TGTGCCAGCAGCCAAGACTCCGACAGGGTGAATGAGCAGTTCTTC.

The chain couples TRBV19 to TRBJ1-5, with D hard to call. Germline-derived CDR1 and CDR2 are LNHDA and SQIVND (reference sequence). This CDR3 has 17 residues. Trimming shortened V by 5 bases and J by 0 bases, and 17 bases separated the two germline ends. The CDR3 reads CASSDRTETFSNQPQHF. DNA for the CDR3: TGTGCCAGTAGTGACCGGACGGAAACTTTTAGCAATCAGCCCCAGCATTTT.

The V gene is TRBV5-6, the J gene TRBJ2-5; no clear D. CDR3 size: 13 residues. Germline V gene sequence: CDR1 SGHDT, CDR2 YYEEEE. V was pared by 4 bases and J by 5 bases, with 12 bases between. This chain's CDR3 is CASSGQDRETQYF. CDR3 bases: TGTGCCAGCAGCGGTCAGGACCGGGAGACCCAGTACTTC.

The chain links TRBV18 to TRBJ2-5; D gene unclear. Trimming stripped 3 bases from V and 5 bases from J, with 10 bases between. Looked up from germline, CDR1 is KGHSH and CDR2 is LQKENI. There are 13 residues in the CDR3. The CDR3 protein is CASSPQPWETQYF. The CDR3 DNA reads as TGTGCCAGCTCACCTCAACCATGGGAGACCCAGTACTTC.

The J gene is TRBJ1-3, the V gene TRBV2, with 8 bases identical to TRBD1. Germline CDR1 is SNHLY and CDR2 is FYNNEI. J was trimmed by 2 bases and V by 5 bases; bases with no gene match: 8. The CDR3 covers 16 residues. The CDR3 DNA reads TGTGCCAGCAGTATATTGACAGGGGCCACTGGAAACACCATATATTTT. It specifies CASSILTGATGNTIYF. Based on the CDR3 plus reference TRBV2 and TRBJ1-3, the full variable domain is EPEVTQTPSHQVTQMGQEVILRCVPISNHLYFYWYRQILGQKVEFLVSFYNNEISEKSEIFDDQFSVERPDGSNFTLKIRSTKLEDSAMYFCASSILTGATGNTIYFGEGSWLTVV.

The CDR3 DNA reads TGTGCCAGCAGCCGAGGGACCGCCTACGAGCAGTACGTC. This translates into CASSRGTAYEQYV. The V and J genes are TRBV7-8 and TRBJ2-7, with D possibly being TRBD1 or TRBD2 (5 bases each). Germline V CDR1 and CDR2: SGHVS, FQNEAQ. The CDR3 sequence is 13 residues long. The ends were cut back, 5 bases at V and 2 bases at J, with 10 bases in the middle.

The gene calls are TRBV7-9 and TRBJ1-4, with TRBD1 matching over 9 bases. The germline gives CDR1 SEHNR, CDR2 FQNEAQ (reference sequence). V was pared by 3 bases and J by 4 bases, with 6 bases of the junction left unmatched. The CDR3 runs to 16 residues. This chain's CDR3 is CASSLTGGGYNEKLFF. The CDR3 bases are TGTGCCAGCAGCTTGACAGGGGGAGGATATAATGAAAAACTGTTTTTT.

The CDR3 reads CASSPLGVEAFF. The CDR3 DNA is TGTGCCAGCAGCCCTCTAGGCGTTGAAGCTTTCTTT. This sequence joins TRBV7-8 and TRBJ1-1; D not resolved. The CDR3 totals 12 residues. Germline values: CDR1 SGHVS, CDR2 FQNEAQ. The germline V and J ends were trimmed by 5 bases and 7 bases, with 11 bases remaining between them.

V gene TRBV10-3 combines with J gene TRBJ1-2; TRBD1 is a possible D gene (6 bases). V was shortened by 7 bases and J by 2 bases, with 11 bases between the two germline ends. The length of the CDR3 is 13 residues. Germline values: CDR1 ENHRY, CDR2 SYGVKD. CDR3 amino acids: CAINHGQNYGYTF. CDR3 sequence (DNA): TGTGCCATCAATCACGGACAGAACTATGGCTACACCTTC.

The J gene is TRBJ1-6, the V gene TRBV5-4; possibly TRBD1 for D (5 bases). This CDR3 has 14 residues. Trimming cost V 3 bases and J 6 bases, with 10 bases left between them. Germline CDR1 reads SGHNT; CDR2 reads YYREEE (reference sequence). Here the CDR3 DNA reads TGTGCCAGCAGCTGGGACGGGACTAATTCACCCCTCCACTTT. This gives the protein CASSWDGTNSPLHF.

The chain combines TRBV9 with TRBJ2-2, with no clear D. Looked up from germline, CDR1 is SGDLS and CDR2 is YYNGEE. The CDR3 length is 15 residues. The V and J ends lost 0 bases and 1 base respectively, with 7 bases between them. The CDR3 reads CASSVGGVNTGELFF. For the CDR3, the DNA is TGTGCCAGCAGCGTAGGTGGGGTGAACACCGGGGAGCTGTTTTTT.

The chain uses TRBV9 and TRBJ2-1, with TRBD1 identical over 8 bases. The V segment lost 0 bases and the J segment 3 bases; nucleotides outside the gene matches: 5. Germline CDR1 SGDLS, CDR2 YYNGEE. The CDR3 contains 16 residues. CDR3 sequence reads: CASSVAQGASYNEQFF. The CDR3 bases are TGTGCCAGCAGCGTAGCTCAGGGGGCCAGCTACAATGAGCAGTTCTTC.

V and J are TRBV19 and TRBJ2-7; TRBD2 might be the D (5 bases). CDR3 length: 14 residues. CDR1 is LNHDA and CDR2 is SQIVND in the germline V gene (reference sequence). V was clipped by 2 bases and J by 2 bases, with 10 bases between them. CDR3 DNA: TGTGCCAGTAGTATATCAGTGACTACCTACGAGCAGTACTTC. Translating gives CASSISVTTYEQYF. Filled out from reference TRBV19 and TRBJ2-7, the complete variable domain reads DGGITQSPKYLFRKEGQNVTLSCEQNLNHDAMYWYRQDPGQGLRLIYYSQIVNDFQKGDIAEGYSVSREKKESFPLTVTSAQKNPTAFYLCASSISVTTYEQYFGPGTRLTVT.

The genes are TRBV6-5 and TRBJ2-2; D is unresolved. The CDR3 is 12 residues long. Germline CDR1 and CDR2: MNHEY and SVGAGI. V lost 6 bases to trimming and J lost 8 bases, with 10 bases between them. The CDR3 loop reads CASRSITGELFF. CDR3 sequence (DNA): TGTGCCAGCAGATCCATCACGGGGGAGCTGTTTTTT.

This chain joins TRBV3-1 (or the pseudogene TRBV3-2) and TRBJ2-3, with 9 bases matching TRBD1. Looked up from germline, CDR1 is LGHDT and CDR2 is YNNKEL (reference sequence). V shed 2 bases and J 2 bases; nucleotides not matched to a gene: 8. The CDR3 has 17 residues. The DNA for the CDR3 is TGTGCCAGCAGCCAACTAGGGGACAGGGAACCCACAGATACGCAGTATTTT. Encoded protein: CASSQLGDREPTDTQYF.

The chain couples TRBV29-1 to TRBJ1-5; D is unresolved. CDR3 size: 15 residues. Germline CDR1 and CDR2: SQVTM and ANQGSEA. The ends were cut back, 4 bases at V and 0 bases at J, with 13 bases in the middle. This CDR3 is CSVVLSVDSNQPQHF. In DNA, the CDR3 is TGCAGCGTTGTTCTCTCGGTAGATAGCAATCAGCCCCAGCATTTT.

The chain carries TRBV28 and TRBJ1-2; TRBD1 matches 10 bases. The CDR3 runs 15 residues. Trimming removed 7 bases from V and 1 base from J; junction bases left unmatched: 6. Looked up from germline, CDR1 is MDHEN and CDR2 is SYDVKM. The CDR3 region is CASISGQGSNYGYTF. The CDR3 DNA reads as TGTGCCAGCATTTCGGGACAGGGGAGTAACTATGGCTACACCTTC.

Remarks on this clone: A read error may account for a junction end that differs from germline. The V and J genes are TRBV19 and TRBJ2-1; D may be TRBD1 (5 bases). Germline V gives CDR1 LNHDA, CDR2 SQIVND (reference sequence). The CDR3 sequence is 13 residues long. DNA of the CDR3: TGTGCCAGTAGTGTAGAGACAGTTTCTGAGCAGTTCTTC. Its protein is CASSVETVSEQFF.

The chain joins TRBV12-2 to TRBJ2-7; TRBD2 is the table's D call and was not checked against the DNA. TRBV12-2 is a pseudogene segment. The CDR3 contains 19 residues. In DNA, the CDR3 is TGTGCAAGTCGCTTCCCCCTCTTCTTTCCAGCGGGAGATTTAGGGGAGCAGTACGTC. It yields the protein CASRFPLFFPAGDLGEQYV.

The chain uses TRBV28 and TRBJ1-1, with TRBD1 identical over 9 bases. The V gene's germline CDR1 is MDHEN and CDR2 SYDVKM. V gave up 6 bases and J gave up 7 bases; unmatched junction bases: 9. The CDR3 is 14 residues long. The CDR3 loop reads CASSRGQGRGEAFF. CDR3 DNA: TGTGCCAGCAGCAGGGGACAGGGTCGGGGTGAAGCTTTCTTT.

The CDR3 loop is CASSFRDRHNQPQHF. The CDR3 nucleotides read TGTGCCAGCAGTTTCCGGGACCGCCACAATCAGCCCCAGCATTTT. This chain uses TRBV28 with TRBJ1-5, with D tentatively TRBD1 (5 bases). This CDR3 comprises 15 residues. The V end was cut by 3 bases, the J end by 3 bases, with 12 bases between. CDR1 MDHEN and CDR2 SYDVKM come from the germline V gene.

CDR3 in DNA: TGTGCCAGCAGTGAAGTTCCTGAAAAACTGTTTTTT. Its translation: CASSEVPEKLFF. The genes are TRBV2 and TRBJ1-4, with D unclear. The V and J ends lost 1 base and 7 bases respectively, with 4 bases between them. There are 12 residues in the CDR3. CDR1 SNHLY and CDR2 FYNNEI come from the germline V gene.

This clone was detected only a few times. The chain is built from TRBV15 and TRBJ2-7; D is unclear. The V and J ends lost 0 bases and 6 bases respectively, with 12 bases between them. The CDR3 extends over 14 amino acids. CDR1 is LNHNV and CDR2 is YYDKDF in the germline V gene (reference sequence). The CDR3 DNA reads as TGTGCCACCAGCAGAGATTCGGCGGTCAGCGAGCAGTACTTC. It yields the protein CATSRDSAVSEQYF.

This clone showed up just a few times. This chain connects TRBV6-6 to TRBJ2-7; D might be TRBD1 (6 bases). Per germline, CDR1 MNHNY and CDR2 SVGAGI (reference sequence). The CDR3 spans 12 residues. The V end was cut by 5 bases, the J end by 6 bases, with 11 bases between. This CDR3 reads CASSHRVGEQYV. The CDR3 bases are TGTGCCAGCAGTCACAGGGTCGGCGAGCAGTACGTC.